The following is a T cell receptor (beta chain) sequence with its context. Its antigen is currently unknown. TCRdb re-called the reads through MiXCR, storing one row per CDR3 protein. The sample yields roughly 720,000 distinct CDR3 sequences, 35% to 40% seen once. The trim removed 8 bases at V and 7 bases at J, leaving 4 bases unmatched. CDR3 length equals 11 residues. The germline V gene encodes CDR1 SGHVS and CDR2 FNYEAQ. These data originate in a study of T cell repertoires in cytomegalovirus infection. Study as a whole: CMV infection and matching HLA type were both indicated by public TCR beta signatures.

General study results and limits: The ex vivo response showed dominance by HLA-C-restricted CMV-specific TCR beta clonotypes. Public TCR beta family frequency separated CMV-and-HLA carriers, including in an independent cohort.

The chain employs TRBV7-6 and TRBJ1-1; 7 bases align to TRBD1. This clonotype was sampled from a human donor in good health (CMV status not recorded). Some clones in this sample may be carry-over from other donors' samples. Source material: PBMCs. CDR3 nucleotide sequence: TGTGCCAGCGAGGGGGCCCGTGAAGCTTTCTTT. It codes for CASEGAREAFF.